The 22 T cell receptor beta chains given below trace back to one sample, sequenced in a study of blood T cell repertoires in COVID-19. Produced via immunoSEQ multiplex PCR; TCRdb's table is partial and in-frame only. The sample contains approximately 200,000 clones, roughly four fifths of which appear only once. Sequencing was carried out using peripheral blood. The receptors originated from a woman aged 55-69 years with acute or convalescent COVID-19.

The rearrangement uses TRBV7-9 and TRBJ2-3; D not resolved. V was clipped by 9 bases and J by 2 bases, with 15 bases between them. Germline V gene lookup returns CDR1 SEHNR and CDR2 FQNEAQ (reference sequence). The CDR3 length is 14 residues. CDR3 nucleotide sequence: TGTGCCAGTACTAAGCCCTCTCCCACAGATACGCAGTATTTT. It codes for CASTKPSPTDTQYF.

The CDR3 DNA sequence: TGCAGCGTTGACCTACAGGGCACTGAAGCTTTCTTT. It specifies CSVDLQGTEAFF. The chain uses TRBV29-1 and TRBJ1-1; a weak D match, TRBD1 (6 bases). This CDR3 has 12 amino acids. V was trimmed by 3 bases and J by 4 bases, leaving 9 bases between them. The germline V gene has CDR1 SQVTM and CDR2 ANQGSEA.

The chain is built from TRBV4-3 and TRBJ2-2, with D tentatively TRBD1 (7 bases). Germline V lookup: CDR1 LGHNA, CDR2 YSLEER. There are 16 residues in the CDR3. Trimming took 0 bases from V and 5 from J, leaving 13 bases between them. In DNA form, the CDR3 reads TGCGCCAGCAGCCAAGACAGGGGGGCGAGGACCGGGGAGCTGTTTTTT. This sequence encodes CASSQDRGARTGELFF.

The CDR3 DNA is TGCGCCAGCAGCCAGGGTCTAGGCACATTCTACGAGCAGTACTTC. This translates into CASSQGLGTFYEQYF. The chain recombines TRBV4-1 with TRBJ2-7; D call uncertain. Germline CDR1 reads MGHRA; CDR2 reads YSYEKL. The CDR3 is 15 residues long. The germline V and J ends were trimmed by 3 bases and 3 bases, with 15 bases remaining between them.

This clone was recorded only once. V usage is TRBV6-2 or TRBV6-3 and J usage is TRBJ1-1; TRBD1 might be the D (6 bases). The germline V gene encodes CDR1 MNHEY and CDR2 SVGEGT. Deletions cut 2 bases from V and 11 bases from J, with 9 bases between. The CDR3 is 11 amino acids. The CDR3 DNA sequence: TGTGCCAGCAGTTACAGGGGGAATGCTTTCTTT. Residues: CASSYRGNAFF.

This chain connects TRBV5-6 to TRBJ2-2; 10 bases fit TRBD1. This CDR3 is 16 amino acids long. Trimming at V came to 5 bases and at J to 2 bases, leaving 6 bases not matched to a gene. Looked up from germline, CDR1 is SGHDT and CDR2 is YYEEEE. CDR3 coding DNA: TGTGCCAGCAGGGAGACAGGGGGCGCAAACACCGGGGAGCTGTTTTTT. This encodes CASRETGGANTGELFF.

The chain combines TRBV7-9 with TRBJ1-1; D is possibly TRBD1 (5 bases). The germline V and J ends were trimmed by 2 bases and 10 bases, with 8 bases remaining between them. The CDR3 totals 11 residues. The germline gives CDR1 SEHNR, CDR2 FQNEAQ (reference sequence). The CDR3 loop reads CASSLRGGAFF. CDR3 DNA: TGTGCCAGCAGCTTACGGGGGGGAGCTTTCTTT.

The gene calls are TRBV5-1 and TRBJ2-1, with 7 nucleotides matching TRBD2. The CDR3 has 14 amino acids. J was trimmed by 6 bases and V by 7 bases; bases with no gene match: 10. Germline values: CDR1 SGHRS, CDR2 YFSETQ. CDR3 nucleotides: TGCGCCAGCCAGGAAAGCGGGAACGTCAATGAGCAGTTCTTC. It specifies CASQESGNVNEQFF.

The chain couples TRBV5-4 to TRBJ2-1, with 7 bases matching TRBD2. The CDR3 totals 15 residues. The V gene's germline CDR1 is SGHNT and CDR2 YYREEE (reference sequence). V was clipped by 0 bases and J by 4 bases; unmatched bases: 4. This chain's CDR3 is CASSLAAGIYNEQFF. Here the CDR3 DNA reads TGTGCCAGCAGCTTGGCAGCGGGGATTTACAATGAGCAGTTCTTC. Combining the CDR3 with reference TRBV5-4 and TRBJ2-1 gives the whole variable domain ETGVTQSPTHLIKTRGQQVTLRCSSQSGHNTVSWYQQALGQGPQFIFQYYREEENGRGNFPPRFSGLQFPNYSSELNVNALELDDSALYLCASSLAAGIYNEQFFGPGTRLTVL.

The genes are TRBV2 and TRBJ1-5; D may be TRBD1 (6 bases). This CDR3 contains 12 residues. Trimming shortened V by 5 bases and J by 7 bases, and 9 bases separated the two germline ends. CDR1 is SNHLY and CDR2 is FYNNEI in the germline V gene. CDR3 in amino acids: CASSPGVQPQHF. The CDR3 nucleotides are TGTGCCAGCAGTCCAGGGGTCCAGCCCCAGCATTTT.

J is TRBJ1-5 and V is TRBV12-3 or TRBV12-4, with D perhaps matching TRBD1 (5 bases). Trimming took off 6 bases at V and 3 bases at J, with 9 bases between the two ends. The CDR3 has 13 residues. The CDR3 nucleotides are TGTGCCAGCAGATACAGGCTCAATCAGCCCCAGCATTTT. It translates to CASRYRLNQPQHF.

This chain links TRBV6-5 with TRBJ1-2; unclear D gene. CDR3 length: 14 amino acids. V lost 2 bases and J 1 base, leaving 8 bases between the germline ends. Germline lookup yields CDR1 MNHEY and CDR2 SVGAGI. CDR3 in DNA: TGTGCCAGCAGTTACCTTAATTTTAACTATGGCTACACCTTC. This sequence encodes CASSYLNFNYGYTF.

The rearrangement links TRBV7-2 to TRBJ2-5; 11 bases are a match to TRBD2. The CDR3 length is 15 residues. Unmatched junction bases numbered 4, after V lost 2 bases and J lost 5 bases. In germline, CDR1 is SGHTA, CDR2 FQGNSA. As DNA, the CDR3 is TGTGCCAGCAGCTTAACTAGCGGGGGCGCGGAGACCCAGTACTTC. This codes for CASSLTSGGAETQYF.

The chain has TRBV6-5 and TRBJ1-2; 8 bases map to TRBD1. The CDR3 consists of 13 residues. V trimming: 10 bases; J trimming: 0 bases; junction bases outside the gene matches: 4. Per the germline V gene, CDR1 is MNHEY and CDR2 is SVGAGI. The CDR3 reads CATNRGANYGYTF. CDR3 bases: TGTGCCACGAACAGGGGGGCTAACTATGGCTACACCTTC.

V gene TRBV24-1 combines with J gene TRBJ2-3; 12 bases line up with TRBD2. The CDR3 is 16 amino acids. Germline assignment: CDR1 KGHDR and CDR2 SFDVKD. The V and J ends lost 4 bases and 5 bases, in that order; junction bases with no gene match: 6. As DNA, the CDR3 is TGTGCCACCAGTGACCCTAGCGGGGGGGCCCGAGATACGCAGTATTTT. Its translation: CATSDPSGGARDTQYF.

This chain uses TRBV5-6 with TRBJ1-2, with TRBD1 matching 9 bases. Germline V lookup: CDR1 SGHDT, CDR2 YYEEEE. V lost 1 base to trimming and J lost 6 bases; unmatched junction nucleotides: 7. The CDR3 covers 15 residues. The chain's CDR3 is CASSLRGTGYNGYTF. The CDR3 region has the DNA TGTGCCAGCAGCTTGAGAGGGACAGGGTATAATGGCTACACCTTC.

The chain has TRBV18 and TRBJ2-1, with 10 bases lining up with TRBD2. J was trimmed by 5 bases and V by 4 bases; bases with no gene match: 5. CDR3 length equals 15 residues. CDR1 and CDR2 from the germline V gene are KGHSH and LQKENI. CDR3 sequence: CASSLASGGNNEQFF. The CDR3 DNA sequence: TGTGCCAGCTCACTGGCTAGCGGGGGAAACAATGAGCAGTTCTTC.

V is TRBV30 and J is TRBJ2-7; TRBD2 agrees at 7 bases. CDR1 GTSNPN and CDR2 SVGIG come from the germline V gene (reference sequence). CDR3 length: 14 residues. The V gene end was trimmed by 0 bases and the J gene end by 2 bases; junction bases not matched to a gene: 4. The CDR3 DNA reads as TGTGCCTGGAGTGTACGGGGGGTACCCTACGAGCAGTACTTC. Translation: CAWSVRGVPYEQYF.

J is TRBJ1-4 and V is TRBV7-9; a possible D gene is TRBD1 (5 bases). Germline V gives CDR1 SEHNR, CDR2 FQNEAQ (reference sequence). The CDR3 totals 15 residues. With 2 bases removed from V and 5 bases from J, the gap between germline ends came to 12 bases. The CDR3 region has the DNA TGTGCCAGCAGCTTATCAGCGTCAGGGAATGAAAAACTGTTTTTT. It encodes CASSLSASGNEKLFF.

This clone was counted only a few times. This rearrangement joins TRBV5-1 to TRBJ2-6, with 7 nucleotides matching TRBD1. Germline V gene sequence: CDR1 SGHRS, CDR2 YFSETQ. Trimming took 0 bases from V and 13 from J; bases not matched to a gene: 13. This CDR3 has 16 residues. CDR3 residues: CASSLGQGWNSLVLTF. In nucleotides, the CDR3 is TGCGCCAGCAGCTTGGGACAGGGATGGAATTCGTTGGTCCTGACTTTC.

The chain links TRBV6-5 to TRBJ2-7; possible D gene TRBD2, 5 bases. Germline V gene lookup returns CDR1 MNHEY and CDR2 SVGAGI. V was cut by 6 bases and J by 1 base, with 16 bases left in between. There are 15 residues in the CDR3. Here the CDR3 DNA reads TGTGCCAGCAGACTAAAGCGGACGGTATCCTACGAGCAGTACTTC. Encoded protein: CASRLKRTVSYEQYF.

The genes are TRBV25-1 and TRBJ1-6; D call uncertain. Per germline, CDR1 MGHDK and CDR2 SYGVNS. The CDR3 consists of 8 residues. The CDR3 sequence: CTNSPLHF. CDR3 sequence (DNA): TGTACAAATTCACCCCTCCACTTT.